This entry describes one T cell receptor beta chain. Its antigen is unknown. Some clones are missing from TCRdb's copy, which holds only in-frame ones; the method was immunoSEQ multiplex PCR. Of 25,000 to 30,000 clones in the sample, about 96% were seen once. Germline values: CDR1 MRHNA, CDR2 SNTAGT. J lost 3 bases, V lost 3 bases, and 0 bases had no gene match. The CDR3 loop spans 13 amino acids. These data originate in a study of monozygotic twins with cystic fibrosis. Study overall: With about 15 PCR cycles, barcoded libraries came from about 3 micrograms of fragmented DNA.

Regarding the study as a whole: Unrelated CF individuals shared fewer identical clonotypes than monozygotic CF twins.

Input material: blood. The chain joins TRBV6-4 to TRBJ2-5; 8 bases map to TRBD2. The TCR comes from a girl aged 2 to 9 with cystic fibrosis. CDR3 sequence (DNA): TGTGCCAGCAGTGAGCGGGAGGAAGAGACCCAGTACTTC. It yields the protein CASSEREEETQYF.